This T cell receptor beta chain was recorded in a study of graft-versus-host responses after intestinal transplantation. Study information: Among the recipients, transplants were multivisceral, liver-intestinal, or isolated intestinal. All recipients were given anti-thymocyte globulin induction, and tacrolimus and steroids were then administered for around three years. Study findings and constraints: Allograft clonal ratios (graft-versus-host to host-versus-graft) were high in patients who had graft-donor T cell macrochimerism.

The CDR3 length is 15 residues. Germline V gene data show CDR1 as SGHAT and CDR2 as FQNNGV. The ends were cut back, 7 bases at V and 7 bases at J, with 17 bases in the middle. Comment on this clone: Its antigen is unidentified.

TCRdb keeps only in-frame clones here, not all; method: immunoSEQ multiplex PCR. The data contain 95,000 to 110,000 clones, approximately 90% of them singletons. V usage is TRBV11-2 and J usage is TRBJ1-6; D uncertain. The TCR originated in a human donor who was the organ donor for an intestinal transplant. The source was unstimulated CD4+ T cells sorted from spleen or lymph node cells, collected before transplant. The CDR3 protein is CASTLSTSANSPLHF. The DNA of the CDR3 is TGTGCCAGCACCCTATCGACGTCGGCCAATTCACCCCTCCACTTT. The entire variable domain, with the rest obtained from reference TRBV11-2 and TRBJ1-6, is as follows: EAGVAQSPRYKIIEKRQSVAFWCNPISGHATLYWYQQILGQGPKLLIQFQNNGVVDDSQLPKDRFSAERLKGVDSTLKIQPAKLEDSAVYLCASTLSTSANSPLHFGNGTRLTVT.